The clone carrying this TCR beta chain was counted between two and nine times. The antigen is not known. This sample is part of a study of T-cell reconstitution after alpha-beta-depleted transplantation in children. V dropped 1 base and J dropped 4; count of bases not matched to a gene: 7. This CDR3 contains 15 residues. From germline, CDR1 is DFQATT and CDR2 SNEGSKA (reference sequence). The study's findings and limits: By one year post-transplant, T-cell counts and diversity largely arose from T cells that were newly produced. TCRbeta diversity was high at day 60 in some patients (a result of surviving recipient T cells and thymic progenitors). Reports say that about two months after transplant, the alpha-beta T cells came out of several hundred graft clones that had expanded.

Unique molecular identifiers were used to barcode this TCRbeta library. TCRdb re-called the PCR reads through MiXCR, storing one row per CDR3 protein. The repertoire holds about a million distinct CDR3 sequences, with about 31% as singletons. This sequence joins TRBV20-1 and TRBJ2-3; 8 nucleotides agree with TRBD2. The receptor comes from a boy under three years old who had a stem cell transplant for SCID, so the T cells may come from the graft donor. The specimen was PBMCs, mostly from graft donor cells, collected 360 days after TCRalphabeta/CD19-depleted stem cell transplant. The CDR3 loop reads CSARAQRRGADTQYF. The CDR3 region has the DNA TGCAGTGCTAGAGCCCAGCGGCGGGGGGCAGATACGCAGTATTTT.